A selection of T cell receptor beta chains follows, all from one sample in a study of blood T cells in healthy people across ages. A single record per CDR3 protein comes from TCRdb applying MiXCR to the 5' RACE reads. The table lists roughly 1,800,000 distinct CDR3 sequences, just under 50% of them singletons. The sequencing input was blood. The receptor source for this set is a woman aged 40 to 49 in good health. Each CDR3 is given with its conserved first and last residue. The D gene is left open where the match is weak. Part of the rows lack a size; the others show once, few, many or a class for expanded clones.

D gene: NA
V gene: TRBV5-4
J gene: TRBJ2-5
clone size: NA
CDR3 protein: CASSPGPFQETQYF
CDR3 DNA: TGTGCCAGCAGCCCGGGACCTTTCCAAGAGACCCAGTACTTC

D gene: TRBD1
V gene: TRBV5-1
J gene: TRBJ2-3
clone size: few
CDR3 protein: CASSIWGQGLSDTQYF
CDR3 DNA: TGCGCCAGCAGCATATGGGGACAGGGTCTGTCAGATACGCAGTATTTT

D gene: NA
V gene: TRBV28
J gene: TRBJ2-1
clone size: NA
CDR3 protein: CASSLAGQSYYEQFF
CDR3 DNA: TGTGCCAGCAGTTTAGCGGGACAGTCTTATTACGAGCAGTTCTTC

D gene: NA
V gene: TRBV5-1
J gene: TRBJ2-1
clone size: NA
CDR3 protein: CASSLWREVRTDEQFF
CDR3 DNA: TGCGCCAGCAGCTTATGGCGGGAAGTACGGACCGATGAGCAGTTCTTC

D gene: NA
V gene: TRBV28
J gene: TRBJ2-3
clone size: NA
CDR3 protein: CASSSYREAENTDTQYF
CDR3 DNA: TGTGCCAGCAGTTCCTACAGGGAGGCGGAGAACACAGATACGCAGTATTTT

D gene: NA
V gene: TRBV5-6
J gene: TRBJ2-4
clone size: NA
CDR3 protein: CASSLEQAAGNIQYF
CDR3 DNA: TGTGCCAGCAGCTTGGAGCAGGCGGCGGGAAACATTCAGTACTTC

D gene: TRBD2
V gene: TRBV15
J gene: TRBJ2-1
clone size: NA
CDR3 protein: CATLAGGPNNEQFF
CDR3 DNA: TGTGCCACCCTAGCGGGGGGGCCGAACAATGAGCAGTTCTTC

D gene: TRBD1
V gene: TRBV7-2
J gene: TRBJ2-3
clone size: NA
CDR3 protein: CASSKGTAITDTQYF
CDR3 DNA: TGTGCCAGCAGCAAGGGGACAGCGATAACAGATACGCAGTATTTT

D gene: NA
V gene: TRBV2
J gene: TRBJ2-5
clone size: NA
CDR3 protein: CASRGVRAQYF
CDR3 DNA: TGTGCCAGCAGAGGGGTCAGGGCCCAGTACTTC

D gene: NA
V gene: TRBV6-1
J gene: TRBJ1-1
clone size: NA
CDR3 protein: CASGENRGYTMNTEAFF
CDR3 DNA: TGTGCCAGCGGGGAAAACCGGGGCTATACGATGAACACTGAAGCTTTCTTT

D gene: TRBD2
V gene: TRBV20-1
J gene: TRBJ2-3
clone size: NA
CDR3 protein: CSAGTFSGGGTDTQYF
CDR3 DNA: TGCAGTGCTGGTACCTTTAGCGGGGGGGGAACAGATACGCAGTATTTT

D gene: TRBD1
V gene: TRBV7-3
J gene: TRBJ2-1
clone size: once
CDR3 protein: CASSLTGQAQGNEQFF
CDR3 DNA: TGTGCCAGCAGCTTAACAGGACAGGCCCAAGGCAATGAGCAGTTCTTC

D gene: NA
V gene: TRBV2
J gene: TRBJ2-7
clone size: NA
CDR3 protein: CASSEARLYEQYF
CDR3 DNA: TGTGCCAGCAGTGAGGCCAGGCTCTACGAGCAGTACTTC